This T cell receptor (beta chain) was identified during a study of beta chain features in type 1 diabetes. Broader study findings: Across all four CD4+ subsets, people with type 1 diabetes showed modestly shorter TCRB CDR3s.

Trimming removed 7 bases from V and 10 bases from J, with 15 bases in between. This CDR3 spans 12 amino acids. CDR1 and CDR2 (germline): SGHRS, YFSETQ. This clone was counted a few times. Its target is not known. The sequenced template was cDNA made from the entire isolated RNA. Assay: immunoSEQ multiplex PCR; the TCRdb copy retains only in-frame clones and omits some. This sample has 160,000 or so clones, with 9% found just once. This TCR was sampled from a woman aged 25 to 39 with type 1 diabetes. The material sequenced was central memory CD4+ T cells from blood. The chain couples TRBV5-1 to TRBJ2-1; TRBD2 is a possible D gene (5 bases). The CDR3 here is CASGSRESEQFF. CDR3 sequence (DNA): TGCGCCAGCGGTTCGAGGGAAAGCGAGCAGTTCTTC. Based on the CDR3 plus reference TRBV5-1 and TRBJ2-1, the full variable domain is KAGVTQTPRYLIKTRGQQVTLSCSPISGHRSVSWYQQTPGQGLQFLFEYFSETQRNKGNFPGRFSGRQFSNSRSEMNVSTLELGDSALYLCASGSRESEQFFGPGTRLTVL.